Listed here are 9 T cell receptor beta chains from one sample, sequenced in a study of T cells in Graves' hyperthyroidism and ophthalmopathy. Amplified TCR beta CDR3 regions derived from RNA transcripts. In the first-round RT-PCR of the TCR CDR3, the HTBI primer set was used. Via MiXCR, TCRdb re-called the multiplex PCR reads, giving one row per CDR3 protein. This sample has around 300,000 distinct CDR3 sequences; roughly 13% occur once, and the top ten carry 7% to 9%. The specimen was blood. These receptors came from a woman aged 40-49 years with Graves' hyperthyroidism.

This sequence joins TRBV4-1 and TRBJ2-2; the D call may be TRBD1 or TRBD2 (5 bases each). The germline V and J ends were trimmed by 1 base and 1 base, with 10 bases remaining between them. This CDR3 spans 16 amino acids. Per the germline V gene, CDR1 is MGHRA and CDR2 is YSYEKL. CDR3 sequence: CASSQGWGMNTGELFF. DNA for the CDR3: TGCGCCAGCAGCCAAGGGTGGGGGATGAACACCGGGGAGCTGTTTTTT.

Ten or more counts support this clonotype. The genes are TRBV12-3 or TRBV12-4 and TRBJ1-2; D remains ambiguous. This CDR3 is 14 amino acids long. The V end was cut by 3 bases, the J end by 2 bases, with 10 bases between. The CDR3 spells CASSLRQANYGYTF. The DNA for the CDR3 is TGTGCCAGCAGTTTGAGGCAGGCCAACTATGGCTACACCTTC.

This clonotype was seen ten or more times. This chain connects TRBV12-3 or TRBV12-4 to TRBJ1-5; D is uncertain. CDR3 length: 13 residues. Trimming left V 3 bases short and J 3 bases short, with 6 bases between. The CDR3 bases are TGTGCCAGCAGTTTCGGGTTCAATCAGCCCCAGCATTTT. Encoded protein: CASSFGFNQPQHF.

This clonotype was seen at least ten times. The chain carries TRBV2 and TRBJ1-1; the D gene is possibly TRBD1 (6 bases). The V gene's germline CDR1 is SNHLY and CDR2 FYNNEI. V lost 0 bases to trimming and J lost 11 bases, with 10 bases between them. This CDR3 region has 12 residues. The CDR3 DNA is TGTGCCAGCAGTGAAGCGCGGGGACATGCTTTCTTT. It is translated as CASSEARGHAFF.

The chain recombines TRBV6-8 with TRBJ1-6; TRBD1 matches at 9 bases. Trimming cost V 11 bases and J 10 bases; bases outside gene matches: 6. The V gene's germline CDR1 is MNHGY and CDR2 SAAAGT. This CDR3 has 12 residues. The CDR3 loop reads CAGDREKSPLHF. Here the CDR3 DNA reads TGTGCCGGGGACAGGGAGAAGTCACCCCTCCACTTT.

This sequence joins TRBV18 and TRBJ1-2; D is possibly TRBD1 (5 bases). This CDR3 comprises 12 residues. Germline CDR1 and CDR2: KGHSH and LQKENI. The V end lost 8 bases, the J end lost 7 bases, and 14 bases lay between the germline ends. The CDR3 coding sequence is TGTGCCAGCGCCCGGGACGGGTCTGGCTACACCTTC. Amino acids: CASARDGSGYTF.

The chain uses TRBV4-2 and TRBJ1-3; tentative D call: TRBD1 (6 bases). Germline values: CDR1 LGHNA, CDR2 YNFKEQ. The V end lost 0 bases, the J end lost 4 bases, and 13 bases lay between the germline ends. This CDR3 is built from 16 residues. In DNA, the CDR3 is TGTGCCAGCAGCCAAGATTGGGGGGCTGGCGGAAACACCATATATTTT. Its translation is CASSQDWGAGGNTIYF.

This clonotype occurred many times. The rearrangement joins TRBV12-3 or TRBV12-4 to TRBJ1-6, with D possibly being TRBD1 (6 bases). V was pared by 5 bases and J by 4 bases, with 9 bases between. This CDR3 spans 14 amino acids. CDR3 coding DNA: TGTGCCAGCAGTCAAGGACAGTATAATTCACCCCTCCACTTT. It is translated as CASSQGQYNSPLHF.

This clonotype came up many times. This chain links TRBV20-1 with TRBJ1-2; D is unresolved. The CDR3 length is 16 residues. The V and J ends lost 1 base and 4 bases respectively, with 19 bases between them. CDR1 is DFQATT, CDR2 SNEGSKA, per germline (reference sequence). The CDR3 DNA is TGCAGTGCTAGAGCCATGGACCGAGCCTTTAGCTATGGCTACACCTTC. It translates to CSARAMDRAFSYGYTF.